The 5 T cell receptor beta chains below come from one sample, sequenced in a study of regulatory T cells in long-lasting Graves disease. Assembly of TCR beta libraries relied on iRepertoire HTBI primers together with Arm-PCR of CDR3 regions. TCRdb re-called the multiplex PCR reads with MiXCR, one entry per CDR3 protein. The sample holds fewer than 550,000 distinct CDR3 sequences, around 15% seen once. This sample's time point: newly diagnosed GD, antithyroid drugs for less than 3 months. There was RNA extracted from PBMCs, and the TCR library was made from it. These data were also reused for a study on T cells in Graves' hyperthyroidism and ophthalmopathy.

Sequenced material: peripheral blood mononuclear cells (PBMCs), taken at new diagnosis, from a patient treated with antithyroid drugs. The origin of the receptors is a woman aged 35-60 years with Graves disease.

This chain connects TRBV6-1 to TRBJ1-1, with 9 nucleotides matching TRBD1. The CDR3 is 14 amino acids. Trimming took 7 bases from V and 5 from J; bases not matched to a gene: 8. Germline CDR1 reads MNHNS; CDR2 reads SASEGT. This CDR3 is CASIARTGETEAFF. CDR3 sequence (DNA): TGTGCCAGCATCGCCCGGACAGGGGAAACTGAAGCTTTCTTT.

This CDR3 is CASSPLGTSQYF. The CDR3 DNA is TGTGCCAGCAGCCCTTTGGGTACGTCCCAGTACTTC. The chain carries TRBV5-5 and TRBJ2-5; D gene unclear. Trimming took 4 bases from V and 9 from J, leaving 13 bases between them. CDR3 size: 12 residues. Germline assignment: CDR1 SGHKS and CDR2 YYEKEE (reference sequence).

On this clonotype itself: A much larger clone differs by one base, so this may be a read error. This rearrangement joins TRBV3-1 to TRBJ2-1; 9 positions match TRBD2. The length of the CDR3 is 15 residues. The germline gives CDR1 LGHDT, CDR2 YNNKEL (reference sequence). This CDR3 is CAGSQGVAGVYEQFF. In DNA form, the CDR3 reads TGTGCCGGCAGCCAAGGGGTAGCGGGGGTATATGAGCAGTTCTTC.

J is TRBJ2-5 and V is TRBV12-3 or TRBV12-4, with 7 bases fitting TRBD1. CDR3 length: 15 amino acids. The trim removed 5 bases at V and 3 bases at J, leaving 9 bases unmatched. The CDR3 region is CASSHLGTDKETQYF. In DNA form, the CDR3 reads TGTGCCAGCAGTCACCTCGGGACAGACAAAGAGACCCAGTACTTC.

The sample holds many counts of this clonotype. The chain has TRBV20-1 and TRBJ1-1; D is undetermined. Germline values: CDR1 DFQATT, CDR2 SNEGSKA (reference sequence). V dropped 5 bases and J dropped 3 bases, with 16 bases sitting between them. The CDR3 totals 14 residues. The CDR3 sequence: CSAQEGSPDTEAFF. The CDR3 DNA reads TGCAGTGCTCAGGAGGGCAGTCCCGACACTGAAGCTTTCTTT.